The 13 T cell receptor beta chains below were found in one sample sequenced in a study of OX40 agonist ivuxolimab in advanced cancers. Sequenced by immunoSEQ multiplex PCR; TCRdb stores in-frame clones only, minus some. The top ten hold 4.6% of the sample, which has over 40,000 clones, roughly 80% seen once. Here the sequenced sample was CD4+ or CD8+ T cells sorted from blood, taken in a trial of the OX40 agonist ivuxolimab. All receptors come from an adult with an advanced solid tumor such as melanoma, head and neck, liver or kidney cancer.

A few counts support this clone. The chain uses TRBV5-1 and TRBJ2-7, with 8 bases that match TRBD1. The CDR3 runs 13 residues. Unmatched junction bases numbered 6, after V lost 4 bases and J lost 6 bases. Germline CDR1 SGHRS, CDR2 YFSETQ. The CDR3, as DNA: TGCGCCAGCAGCATAGGACAGGGCGGCGAGCAGTACTTC. Protein product: CASSIGQGGEQYF. Full variable domain (rest looked up from reference TRBV5-1 and TRBJ2-7): KAGVTQTPRYLIKTRGQQVTLSCSPISGHRSVSWYQQTPGQGLQFLFEYFSETQRNKGNFPGRFSGRQFSNSRSEMNVSTLELGDSALYLCASSIGQGGEQYFGPGTRLTVT.

This clone was counted between two and nine times. The V gene is TRBV11-2, the J gene TRBJ2-7, with 8 bases lining up with TRBD2. Germline V gene lookup returns CDR1 SGHAT and CDR2 FQNNGV. The CDR3 is made up of 17 amino acids. After removal of 2 bases from V and 3 bases from J, the junction contained 12 bases not matched to a gene. CDR3 DNA sequence: TGTGCCAGCAGCTTATTACGCGGGAGGCCCCAGGACTACGAGCAGTACTTC. It yields the protein CASSLLRGRPQDYEQYF.

The chain uses TRBV5-8 and TRBJ2-7, with 8 bases lining up with TRBD1. This CDR3 comprises 13 residues. The germline CDR1 and CDR2 sequences are SGHTS and YDEGEE. Unmatched junction bases numbered 9, after V lost 4 bases and J lost 9 bases. CDR3 residues: CASSLDRGPGQYF. CDR3 sequence (DNA): TGTGCCAGCAGCCTCGACAGGGGCCCGGGGCAGTACTTC.

The chain combines TRBV11-3 with TRBJ2-1; a weak D match, TRBD1 (6 bases). The CDR3 is 13 amino acids. In germline, CDR1 is SGHNT, CDR2 YENEEA. V lost 2 bases and J lost 7, with 9 bases in between. CDR3 in DNA: TGTGCCAGCAGCTTAACAGGGCCGAATGAGCAGTTCTTC. Residues: CASSLTGPNEQFF.

The V call is TRBV28, the J call TRBJ1-2, with a possible D match to TRBD1 (5 bases). Trimming removed 6 bases from V and 4 bases from J, with 12 bases in between. The CDR3 contains 13 residues. Looked up from germline, CDR1 is MDHEN and CDR2 is SYDVKM. The CDR3 DNA is TGTGCCAGCAGGCCCGTTGGGGCCTATGGCTACACCTTC. It codes for CASRPVGAYGYTF.

The chain links TRBV19 to TRBJ2-2; 9 bases match TRBD2. V was clipped by 3 bases and J by 2 bases; unmatched bases: 10. CDR3 length: 18 amino acids. Germline V gives CDR1 LNHDA, CDR2 SQIVND (reference sequence). Here the CDR3 DNA reads TGTGCCAGTAGTATTGCGACTAGCGGAGGCGGAAACACCGGGGAGCTGTTTTTT. It yields the protein CASSIATSGGGNTGELFF.

V usage is TRBV5-1 and J usage is TRBJ1-4; D is uncertain. The germline gives CDR1 SGHRS, CDR2 YFSETQ. This CDR3 is built from 13 residues. The V end lost 5 bases, the J end lost 4 bases, and 9 bases lay between the germline ends. The DNA of the CDR3 is TGCGCCAGCAGGCAGTCTAATAATGAAAAACTGTTTTTT. It codes for CASRQSNNEKLFF. The full variable domain, its missing parts supplied by reference TRBV5-1 and TRBJ1-4, is KAGVTQTPRYLIKTRGQQVTLSCSPISGHRSVSWYQQTPGQGLQFLFEYFSETQRNKGNFPGRFSGRQFSNSRSEMNVSTLELGDSALYLCASRQSNNEKLFFGSGTQLSVL.

The gene calls are TRBV19 and TRBJ1-5; the D gene is possibly TRBD1 (5 bases). V was cut by 10 bases and J by 2 bases, with 18 bases left in between. The germline CDR1 and CDR2 sequences are LNHDA and SQIVND (reference sequence). The CDR3 loop spans 15 amino acids. CDR3 nucleotides: TGTGCCACTGCTATGCCGACAGCGGGCAATCAGCCCCAGCATTTT. Protein: CATAMPTAGNQPQHF.

The chain employs TRBV6-1 and TRBJ2-7; D unclear. CDR3 size: 14 residues. Germline CDR1 MNHNS, CDR2 SASEGT. V lost 5 bases, J lost 6 bases, and 17 bases lay in between. Here the CDR3 reads CASSSVPTLGEQYF. CDR3 nucleotide sequence: TGTGCCAGCAGTTCTGTTCCCACGTTGGGCGAGCAGTACTTC.

The J gene is TRBJ2-2, the V gene TRBV9, with 7 nucleotides matching TRBD2. Germline assignment: CDR1 SGDLS and CDR2 YYNGEE. The length of the CDR3 is 17 residues. Unmatched junction bases numbered 14, after V lost 4 bases and J lost 5 bases. CDR3 DNA sequence: TGTGCCAGCAGCCCTCTCGTGGCGGGAGATGGTACCGGGGAGCTGTTTTTT. It yields the protein CASSPLVAGDGTGELFF.

This clone was recorded a few times. The chain uses TRBV11-3 and TRBJ2-7, with D possibly TRBD2 on 5 matching bases. CDR3 length: 17 residues. Germline-derived CDR1 and CDR2 are SGHNT and YENEEA. The germline V and J ends were trimmed by 4 bases and 5 bases, with 24 bases remaining between them. This CDR3 reads CASSYGLGLRQVDEQYF. CDR3 in DNA: TGTGCCAGCAGCTACGGTCTCGGACTCCGGCAGGTGGACGAGCAGTACTTC.

This chain links TRBV29-1 with TRBJ1-2; D is possibly TRBD1 (6 bases). This CDR3 spans 13 amino acids. The germline gives CDR1 SQVTM, CDR2 ANQGSEA. Trimming cost V 8 bases and J 4 bases, with 17 bases left between them. CDR3 loop: CSLRRGDGYGYTF. The CDR3 DNA follows: TGCAGCCTCAGGAGGGGGGATGGCTATGGCTACACCTTC.

The chain is built from TRBV18 and TRBJ1-3, with D uncertain. This CDR3 has 14 amino acids. The V end lost 2 bases, the J end lost 0 bases, and 5 bases lay between the germline ends. From germline, CDR1 is KGHSH and CDR2 LQKENI. The CDR3 protein is CASSPDHSGNTIYF. The CDR3 DNA follows: TGTGCCAGCTCACCAGACCACTCTGGAAACACCATATATTTT.